The 32 T cell receptor beta chains below were found in one sample sequenced in a study of T-cell memory formation after mild COVID-19. TCRdb reprocessed the 5' RACE reads via MiXCR and lists one record per CDR3 protein. The repertoire consists of roughly 410,000 distinct CDR3 sequences, with approximately 24% occurring once and the leading ten covering around 9%. Sequenced sample: PBMCs or a T cell subset sorted from them (not recorded which). All receptors derive from an adult woman who had mild COVID-19 (a few samples of this study predate the infection). Cell type and time point are not known.

This clonotype was detected a few times. The V and J genes are TRBV27 and TRBJ1-2; perhaps TRBD1 as D (6 bases). Trimming stripped 5 bases from V and 4 bases from J, with 20 bases between. This CDR3 is built from 16 residues. Per the germline V gene, CDR1 is MNHEY and CDR2 is SMNVEV (reference sequence). As DNA, the CDR3 is TGTGCCAGCAGTCTCCTAGGGGGGCGGAGAGGCTATGGCTACACCTTC. It codes for CASSLLGGRRGYGYTF.

This clonotype was observed many times. The J gene is TRBJ2-5, the V gene TRBV29-1; D tentatively reads TRBD1 or TRBD2 (6 bases each). Germline V gives CDR1 SQVTM, CDR2 ANQGSEA. V was clipped by 3 bases and J by 0 bases, with 14 bases between them. This CDR3 has 15 residues. The CDR3 here is CSVDGGLPYQETQYF. CDR3 sequence (DNA): TGCAGCGTTGACGGGGGCCTGCCGTACCAAGAGACCCAGTACTTC.

This clonotype was seen more than once but under ten times. The V gene is TRBV5-1, the J gene TRBJ2-1, with 11 bases aligning to TRBD2. CDR3 size: 16 residues. Looked up from germline, CDR1 is SGHRS and CDR2 is YFSETQ. Germline trimming cut 0 bases from V and 3 bases from J; bases unmatched to any gene: 2. The CDR3 bases are TGCGCCAGCAGCTTGGAAGGACTAGCGGGCTACAATGAGCAGTTCTTC. Residues: CASSLEGLAGYNEQFF.

The rearrangement uses TRBV5-5 and TRBJ2-7, with a weak D call TRBD2 (6 bases). The CDR3 contains 17 residues. Trimming took off 3 bases at V and 1 base at J, with 20 bases between the two ends. Germline V gene data show CDR1 as SGHKS and CDR2 as YYEKEE (reference sequence). CDR3 amino acids: CASSSSWGGALSYEQYF. In DNA form, the CDR3 reads TGTGCCAGCAGCTCTTCCTGGGGCGGGGCGCTTTCCTACGAGCAGTACTTC.

The gene calls are TRBV29-1 and TRBJ2-7; tentative D call: TRBD2 (5 bases). The CDR3 is 15 residues long. V was clipped by 1 base and J by 7 bases, with 20 bases between them. Germline V lookup: CDR1 SQVTM, CDR2 ANQGSEA. For the CDR3, the DNA is TGCAGCGTTGAAGTTACCGGACTGATCGGGTGGGAGCAGTACTTC. Translating it yields CSVEVTGLIGWEQYF.

The sample holds many counts of this clonotype. This sequence joins TRBV7-2 and TRBJ2-2; no clear D. Germline CDR1 reads SGHTA; CDR2 reads FQGNSA. CDR3 length: 13 amino acids. V lost 2 bases to trimming and J lost 5 bases, with 6 bases between them. The CDR3 nucleotides are TGTGCCAGCAGCTTAATTTTGACCGGGGAGCTGTTTTTT. It translates to CASSLILTGELFF.

The chain combines TRBV6-5 with TRBJ2-2; TRBD2 matches at 9 bases. V dropped 4 bases and J dropped 5; count of bases not matched to a gene: 5. The V gene's germline CDR1 is MNHEY and CDR2 SVGAGI. The CDR3 covers 15 residues. Here the CDR3 DNA reads TGTGCCAGCAGTTCCCGCGGGAGGGGTACCGGGGAGCTGTTTTTT. It is translated as CASSSRGRGTGELFF.

The sample holds a few counts of this clonotype. V and J are TRBV11-2 and TRBJ2-5, with 7 bases fitting TRBD2. CDR1 is SGHAT and CDR2 is FQNNGV in the germline V gene. The CDR3 extends over 14 amino acids. Trimming cost V 4 bases and J 3 bases; bases outside gene matches: 5. CDR3 residues: CASSSLGTKETQYF. DNA for the CDR3: TGTGCCAGCAGCTCCCTCGGGACTAAAGAGACCCAGTACTTC.

The rearrangement links TRBV12-3 or TRBV12-4 to TRBJ2-3; perhaps TRBD2 as D (6 bases). Trimming took off 6 bases at V and 3 bases at J, with 22 bases between the two ends. The CDR3 has 17 residues. The CDR3 nucleotides read TGTGCCAGCAGCCTACGGCGTAGCGGTGGGGGGACAGATACGCAGTATTTT. Its protein is CASSLRRSGGGTDTQYF.

This clonotype has a handful of counts. The chain recombines TRBV29-1 with TRBJ2-7; TRBD1 matches at 8 bases. V trimming: 0 bases; J trimming: 0 bases; junction bases outside the gene matches: 10. Germline-derived CDR1 and CDR2 are SQVTM and ANQGSEA. This CDR3 comprises 17 residues. This CDR3 is CSVEDGAGGSTSYEQYF. The DNA for the CDR3 is TGCAGCGTTGAAGATGGGGCAGGGGGCTCGACCTCCTACGAGCAGTACTTC.

The rearrangement uses TRBV18 and TRBJ1-5; D remains ambiguous. The V end lost 6 bases, the J end lost 3 bases, and 12 bases lay between the germline ends. The CDR3 consists of 14 residues. Germline CDR1 and CDR2: KGHSH and LQKENI. CDR3 coding DNA: TGTGCCAGCTCTGGCTCGGACCCCAATCAGCCCCAGCATTTT. Amino acids: CASSGSDPNQPQHF.

This clonotype turned up a few times. An end of the junction does not agree with germline; a read error may underlie this. The V and J genes are TRBV7-7 and TRBJ2-7, with 8 bases lining up with TRBD1. The CDR3 is made up of 13 amino acids. Germline V lookup: CDR1 SSHAT, CDR2 FNYEAQ (reference sequence). CDR3 amino acids: CASSSAGGSEQYF. The CDR3 DNA sequence: TGTGCTAGCAGCTCCGCAGGGGGCTCCGAGCAGTACTTC.

This clonotype was found a few times. The chain employs TRBV6-5 and TRBJ1-1; D unclear. The germline CDR1 and CDR2 sequences are MNHEY and SVGAGI. Trimming stripped 0 bases from V and 0 bases from J, with 8 bases between. This CDR3 spans 15 amino acids. CDR3 coding DNA: TGTGCCAGCAGTTACTCCCTTGGTGTGAACACTGAAGCTTTCTTT. Protein product: CASSYSLGVNTEAFF.

This clonotype occurred a few times. V usage is TRBV3-1 and J usage is TRBJ2-5; tentatively, D is TRBD1 or TRBD2 (5 bases each). The CDR3 length is 17 residues. Trimming left V 3 bases short and J 4 bases short, with 21 bases between. Per germline, CDR1 LGHDT and CDR2 YNNKEL (reference sequence). The CDR3 DNA is TGTGCCAGCAGCCAGGAGGTTCCAGGAATTAGGGGAGAGACCCAGTACTTC. Protein sequence: CASSQEVPGIRGETQYF.

This clonotype appeared a few times. The chain joins TRBV3-1 to TRBJ2-3; D unclear. The CDR3 runs to 12 residues. V dropped 4 bases and J dropped 5 bases, with 7 bases sitting between them. Germline CDR1 reads LGHDT; CDR2 reads YNNKEL (reference sequence). CDR3 DNA sequence: TGTGCCAGCAGCCCCCCTGGAGATACGCAGTATTTT. Amino acid sequence: CASSPPGDTQYF.

The chain combines TRBV12-3 or TRBV12-4 with TRBJ2-2, with D unclear. CDR3 length: 14 residues. V dropped 2 bases and J dropped 1 base, with 5 bases sitting between them. CDR3 coding DNA: TGTGCCAGCAGTTTATTAGTGAACACCGGGGAGCTGTTTTTT. Its protein product is CASSLLVNTGELFF.

In its sample, this clonotype was seen a few times. Here the CDR3 DNA reads TGTGCCAGCAGCCTTGGACTAGTGGCCTTCCAAGAGACCCAGTACTTC. It encodes CASSLGLVAFQETQYF. This chain connects TRBV11-3 to TRBJ2-5; TRBD2 agrees at 7 bases. The CDR3 has 16 residues. The V gene end was trimmed by 5 bases and the J gene end by 1 base; junction bases not matched to a gene: 10. In germline, CDR1 is SGHNT, CDR2 YENEEA.

This clonotype has a handful of counts. The chain joins TRBV11-2 to TRBJ1-2, with D perhaps TRBD1 (5 bases). Trimming removed 5 bases at V and 4 bases at J, with 20 bases between. The CDR3 is made up of 16 amino acids. CDR1 SGHAT and CDR2 FQNNGV come from the germline V gene. This chain's CDR3 is CASSPEWGYPSYGYTF. In nucleotides, the CDR3 is TGTGCCAGCAGCCCCGAGTGGGGCTATCCGAGCTATGGCTACACCTTC. Based on the CDR3 plus reference TRBV11-2 and TRBJ1-2, the full variable domain is EAGVAQSPRYKIIEKRQSVAFWCNPISGHATLYWYQQILGQGPKLLIQFQNNGVVDDSQLPKDRFSAERLKGVDSTLKIQPAKLEDSAVYLCASSPEWGYPSYGYTFGSGTRLTVV.

The chain uses TRBV4-1 and TRBJ2-3; TRBD2 matches at 13 bases. Trimming at V came to 0 bases and at J to 6 bases, leaving 6 bases not matched to a gene. Germline CDR1 reads MGHRA; CDR2 reads YSYEKL. The CDR3 is 17 residues long. In nucleotides, the CDR3 is TGCGCCAGCAGCCAAGATCAACTAGCGGGGGGGCTTGATACGCAGTATTTT. Translated, it gives CASSQDQLAGGLDTQYF.

The genes are TRBV3-1 and TRBJ2-5; 11 bases fit TRBD2. Trimming removed 4 bases from V and 5 bases from J; junction bases left unmatched: 6. The V gene's germline CDR1 is LGHDT and CDR2 YNNKEL (reference sequence). The CDR3 runs to 15 residues. CDR3 nucleotides: TGTGCCAGCAGCCCCCGTTCTAGCGGGGGGGAGACCCAGTACTTC. Translated: CASSPRSSGGETQYF.

In its sample, this clonotype was seen a few times. V gene TRBV7-8 combines with J gene TRBJ2-2; TRBD2 matches 14 bases. The germline gives CDR1 SGHVS, CDR2 FQNEAQ. This CDR3 is built from 16 residues. V gave up 5 bases and J gave up 6 bases; unmatched junction bases: 5. The CDR3 region has the DNA TGTGCCAGCAGCGCGACTAGCGGGAGGGTGGCCGGGGAGCTGTTTTTT. This encodes CASSATSGRVAGELFF.

This rearrangement joins TRBV5-1 to TRBJ1-3; no clear D. V lost 4 bases, J lost 0 bases, and 11 bases lay in between. The length of the CDR3 is 15 residues. Germline V gene lookup returns CDR1 SGHRS and CDR2 YFSETQ. The CDR3 spells CASSTDGSSGNTIYF. As DNA, the CDR3 is TGCGCCAGCAGCACGGACGGCAGCTCTGGAAACACCATATATTTT.

This clonotype has only a few counts. This chain uses TRBV12-3 or TRBV12-4 with TRBJ1-5; no reliable D call. Trimming removed 0 bases from V and 5 bases from J, with 11 bases in between. This CDR3 comprises 15 residues. The chain's CDR3 is CASSLALGVDQPQHF. As DNA, the CDR3 is TGTGCCAGCAGTTTAGCGCTCGGGGTCGATCAGCCCCAGCATTTT.

The V gene is TRBV12-3 or TRBV12-4, the J gene TRBJ2-2, with D possibly being TRBD1 (6 bases). The V end was cut by 7 bases, the J end by 1 base, with 10 bases between. This CDR3 spans 14 amino acids. CDR3 region: CASNKDRNTGELFF. CDR3 sequence (DNA): TGTGCCAGCAACAAGGACAGGAACACCGGGGAGCTGTTTTTT.

There are a few counts of this clonotype. This sequence joins TRBV7-9 and TRBJ2-3, with 15 bases that match TRBD2. J was trimmed by 6 bases and V by 5 bases; bases with no gene match: 6. Germline V gene data show CDR1 as SEHNR and CDR2 as FQNEAQ (reference sequence). There are 16 residues in the CDR3. CDR3 DNA: TGTGCCAGCAGCGGCGGGACTAGCGGGGGGCGGGATACGCAGTATTTT. The encoded protein is CASSGGTSGGRDTQYF. Full variable domain (remainder filled in from reference TRBV7-9 and TRBJ2-3): DTGVSQNPRHKITKRGQNVTFRCDPISEHNRLYWYRQTLGQGPEFLTYFQNEAQLEKSRLLSDRFSAERPKGSFSTLEIQRTEQGDSAMYLCASSGGTSGGRDTQYFGPGTRLTVL.

The sample holds a few counts of this clonotype. V usage is TRBV6-2 or TRBV6-3 and J usage is TRBJ1-1, with 9 bases that match TRBD1. CDR1 is MNHEY and CDR2 is SVGEGT in the germline V gene. This CDR3 spans 13 amino acids. Trimming removed 7 bases from V and 9 bases from J; junction bases left unmatched: 9. In nucleotides, the CDR3 is TGTGCCAGCACTCCGACAGGGGGGCGTCAAGCTTTCTTT. Its translation: CASTPTGGRQAFF.

The gene calls are TRBV5-1 and TRBJ2-5, with 10 bases matching TRBD2. The CDR3 covers 13 residues. V lost 7 bases, J lost 4 bases, and 4 bases stayed unmatched. Germline-derived CDR1 and CDR2 are SGHRS and YFSETQ. The CDR3: CASASSGRETQYF. Here the CDR3 DNA reads TGCGCCAGCGCCTCTAGCGGGAGAGAGACCCAGTACTTC. The full variable domain, in which reference TRBV5-1 and TRBJ2-5 provide the parts outside the CDR3, is KAGVTQTPRYLIKTRGQQVTLSCSPISGHRSVSWYQQTPGQGLQFLFEYFSETQRNKGNFPGRFSGRQFSNSRSEMNVSTLELGDSALYLCASASSGRETQYFGPGTRLLVL.

The chain's CDR3 is CASSLAGSFGYTF. The CDR3 nucleotides are TGTGCCAGCAGTTTAGCCGGGTCTTTTGGCTACACCTTC. This sequence joins TRBV27 and TRBJ1-2; no clear D gene. Trimming stripped 2 bases from V and 7 bases from J, with 11 bases between. Germline V lookup: CDR1 MNHEY, CDR2 SMNVEV (reference sequence). CDR3 length: 13 amino acids.

This clonotype appeared a few times. The rearrangement joins TRBV20-1 to TRBJ2-5; TRBD2 aligns across 9 bases. CDR3 size: 17 residues. After removal of 3 bases from V and 5 bases from J, the junction contained 16 bases not matched to a gene. Germline-derived CDR1 and CDR2 are DFQATT and SNEGSKA (reference sequence). CDR3 region: CSARKSTSGPFMETQYF. CDR3 sequence (DNA): TGCAGTGCTAGGAAGTCGACTAGCGGCCCGTTTATGGAGACCCAGTACTTC.

The rearrangement joins TRBV20-1 to TRBJ2-3; maybe TRBD1 (6 bases). This CDR3 spans 14 amino acids. Germline lookup yields CDR1 DFQATT and CDR2 SNEGSKA (reference sequence). The V end lost 0 bases, the J end lost 2 bases, and 9 bases lay between the germline ends. The DNA for the CDR3 is TGCAGTGCTAGAGATTGGGGGCTCACAGATACGCAGTATTTT. Protein product: CSARDWGLTDTQYF.

The CDR3 DNA reads TGTGCCAGCAGCCACACGTCTCGAGGTACGCAGTATTTT. It encodes CASSHTSRGTQYF. V usage is TRBV3-1 and J usage is TRBJ2-3; D not resolved. Between the trimmed V and J ends, which lost 3 bases and 8 bases, there was a span of 12 bases. The CDR3 is 13 amino acids. Germline lookup yields CDR1 LGHDT and CDR2 YNNKEL (reference sequence).

This clonotype was picked up many times. V usage is TRBV14 and J usage is TRBJ2-7, with a weak D call TRBD1 (6 bases). CDR1 and CDR2 (germline): SGHDN, FVKESK. CDR3 length: 14 residues. Between the trimmed V and J ends, which lost 2 bases and 3 bases, there was a span of 11 bases. The CDR3 loop reads CASSQQTRGYEQYF. The CDR3 DNA sequence: TGTGCCAGCAGCCAACAAACCAGGGGCTACGAGCAGTACTTC.